The 28 T cell receptor beta chains given below trace back to one sample, sequenced in a study of graft-versus-host responses after intestinal transplantation. Their specific antigens are unknown. Assay used: immunoSEQ multiplex PCR; TCRdb lists only in-frame clones, some missing. The sample shows around 100,000 clones, about 90% of them seen only once. Sequenced here: unstimulated CD4+ T cells sorted from spleen or lymph node cells, sampled before intestinal transplant. All receptors derive from a human donor who received an intestinal transplant.

In its sample, this clone was seen a few times. The gene calls are TRBV6-1 and TRBJ2-7, with 13 bases that match TRBD2. The CDR3 consists of 15 residues. The germline gives CDR1 MNHNS, CDR2 SASEGT. J was trimmed by 6 bases and V by 5 bases; bases with no gene match: 7. The CDR3 loop reads CASSLGTSGKGEQYF. Here the CDR3 DNA reads TGTGCCAGCAGTCTCGGGACTAGCGGGAAGGGCGAGCAGTACTTC.

V gene TRBV6-6 combines with J gene TRBJ1-1, with D tentatively TRBD1 (6 bases). Germline lookup yields CDR1 MNHNY and CDR2 SVGAGI (reference sequence). V lost 5 bases and J 6 bases, leaving 13 bases between the germline ends. The CDR3 loop spans 13 amino acids. The CDR3 sequence is CASSTGMDAEAFF. The CDR3 bases are TGTGCCAGCAGTACAGGGATGGACGCTGAAGCTTTCTTT.

This chain links TRBV7-2 with TRBJ2-4; D is tentatively TRBD1 or TRBD2 (6 bases each). The V and J ends lost 6 bases and 0 bases respectively, with 12 bases between them. CDR1 is SGHTA, CDR2 FQGNSA, per germline. There are 15 residues in the CDR3. CDR3 nucleotide sequence: TGTGCCAGCAGGCCACAGGGACTAGCCAAAAACATTCAGTACTTC. Its translation is CASRPQGLAKNIQYF. The complete variable domain, with remaining parts taken from reference TRBV7-2 and TRBJ2-4, reads GAGVSQSPSNKVTEKGKDVELRCDPISGHTALYWYRQSLGQGLEFLIYFQGNSAPDKSGLPSDRFSAERTGGSVSTLTIQRTQQEDSAVYLCASRPQGLAKNIQYFGAGTRLSVL.

This clone has only a few counts. This chain connects TRBV4-2 to TRBJ1-5; tentatively, D is TRBD1 (5 bases). Trimming cost V 4 bases and J 9 bases, with 16 bases left between them. The germline gives CDR1 LGHNA, CDR2 YNFKEQ. The CDR3 is 14 amino acids. The CDR3: CASSPLGGDLPQHF. DNA for the CDR3: TGTGCCAGCAGCCCACTGGGGGGGGATTTGCCCCAGCATTTT.

This chain connects TRBV28 to TRBJ1-3; possibly TRBD1 for D (6 bases). V lost 6 bases and J lost 0, with 12 bases in between. This CDR3 has 15 amino acids. Germline lookup yields CDR1 MDHEN and CDR2 SYDVKM. Here the CDR3 DNA reads TGTGCCAGCAGCCCGGACAGCCGCTCTGGAAACACCATATATTTT. It is translated as CASSPDSRSGNTIYF.

J is TRBJ1-4 and V is TRBV4-1; a possible D gene is TRBD1 (5 bases). The V gene's germline CDR1 is MGHRA and CDR2 YSYEKL. V lost 2 bases and J 1 base, leaving 17 bases between the germline ends. This CDR3 has 18 amino acids. CDR3 region: CASSQRLDWGRTNEKLFF. CDR3 bases: TGCGCCAGCAGCCAACGATTGGACTGGGGCAGAACTAATGAAAAACTGTTTTTT.

CDR3 sequence (DNA): TGTGCCAGCAGCCGACCGGGGGGACAGGCTAAGGGCTACACCTTC. Amino acid sequence: CASSRPGGQAKGYTF. The chain uses TRBV7-2 and TRBJ1-2; TRBD1 agrees at 8 bases. CDR1 is SGHTA and CDR2 is FQGNSA in the germline V gene. V shed 5 bases, J shed 8 bases, and the junction held 13 bases outside the gene matches. The CDR3 is 15 amino acids.

Only a few counts were recorded for this clone. The chain recombines TRBV6-6 with TRBJ2-7, with 8 bases fitting TRBD2. CDR1 and CDR2 from the germline V gene are MNHNY and SVGAGI (reference sequence). Trimming cost V 6 bases and J 4 bases; bases outside gene matches: 8. This CDR3 spans 14 amino acids. The DNA of the CDR3 is TGTGCCAGCAGCAAAGCGGGGGCGGGATACGAGCAGTACTTC. Protein: CASSKAGAGYEQYF.

This chain joins TRBV27 and TRBJ1-5, with no clear D. The CDR3 contains 15 residues. V dropped 6 bases and J dropped 4 bases, with 16 bases sitting between them. CDR1 MNHEY and CDR2 SMNVEV come from the germline V gene (reference sequence). The CDR3 is CASRPIGLDNQPQHF. The CDR3 region has the DNA TGTGCCAGCAGGCCCATAGGACTGGATAATCAGCCCCAGCATTTT.

The chain recombines TRBV19 with TRBJ2-1, with TRBD2 identical over 10 bases. This CDR3 comprises 18 residues. Per the germline V gene, CDR1 is LNHDA and CDR2 is SQIVND (reference sequence). J was trimmed by 0 bases and V by 4 bases; bases with no gene match: 9. The CDR3 region has the DNA TGTGCCAGTAGTAGGGGGACTAGCGCAACTAGCTCCTACAATGAGCAGTTCTTC. It yields the protein CASSRGTSATSSYNEQFF.

Only a few counts were recorded for this clone. The V gene is TRBV10-3, the J gene TRBJ1-5, with no clear D. The germline V and J ends were trimmed by 3 bases and 4 bases, with 16 bases remaining between them. Germline values: CDR1 ENHRY, CDR2 SYGVKD. This CDR3 spans 16 amino acids. The CDR3 DNA reads as TGTGCCATCAGTGATCCGGGAAAGGGTGGGAATCAGCCCCAGCATTTT. Translating it yields CAISDPGKGGNQPQHF.

This chain links TRBV6-1 with TRBJ2-5; D unclear. Germline CDR1 and CDR2: MNHNS and SASEGT. V dropped 6 bases and J dropped 4 bases, with 3 bases sitting between them. CDR3 length equals 10 residues. The CDR3 reads CASSLETQYF. The CDR3 coding sequence is TGTGCCAGCAGCCTAGAGACCCAGTACTTC.

J is TRBJ2-1 and V is TRBV30, with no clear D. Per the germline V gene, CDR1 is GTSNPN and CDR2 is SVGIG (reference sequence). This CDR3 has 13 amino acids. Trimming stripped 2 bases from V and 1 base from J, with 6 bases between. The chain's CDR3 is CAWSISSYNEQFF. In DNA form, the CDR3 reads TGTGCCTGGAGTATCTCGTCCTACAATGAGCAGTTCTTC.

The chain joins TRBV6-5 to TRBJ2-7, with D possibly being TRBD1 (6 bases). V lost 6 bases and J 2 bases, leaving 8 bases between the germline ends. Germline V gives CDR1 MNHEY, CDR2 SVGAGI. The CDR3 totals 12 residues. The CDR3 loop reads CASSGTTYEQYF. CDR3 bases: TGTGCCAGCAGCGGGACAACCTACGAGCAGTACTTC.

V and J are TRBV10-1 and TRBJ2-2; 8 nucleotides align to TRBD2. Germline V lookup: CDR1 WNHNN, CDR2 SYGVQD (reference sequence). The CDR3 is 17 amino acids. The V segment lost 2 bases and the J segment 2 bases; nucleotides outside the gene matches: 7. Here the CDR3 reads CASSERGGGINTGELFF. CDR3 sequence (DNA): TGCGCCAGCAGTGAGCGTGGCGGGGGGATCAACACCGGGGAGCTGTTTTTT.

This chain joins TRBV18 and TRBJ1-5; no clear D gene. Trimming left V 3 bases short and J 0 bases short, with 12 bases between. CDR3 length: 16 residues. CDR1 and CDR2 (germline): KGHSH, LQKENI. The CDR3 region has the DNA TGTGCCAGCTCACCCGGGCCCGGAAATAGCAATCAGCCCCAGCATTTT. Its translation is CASSPGPGNSNQPQHF.

This clone was observed a few times. The CDR3 is CASSLPTVETQYF. CDR3 bases: TGTGCCAGCAGCTTGCCGACAGTAGAGACCCAGTACTTC. The gene calls are TRBV5-6 and TRBJ2-5; tentatively, D is TRBD1 (5 bases). Germline V gives CDR1 SGHDT, CDR2 YYEEEE. V gave up 1 base and J gave up 4 bases, with 8 bases separating them. The CDR3 totals 13 residues.

This clone was seen just once. The chain has TRBV7-7 and TRBJ2-7, with 8 positions matching TRBD2. Trimming at V came to 5 bases and at J to 2 bases, leaving 8 bases not matched to a gene. This CDR3 is 15 amino acids long. Germline values: CDR1 SSHAT, CDR2 FNYEAQ (reference sequence). CDR3: CASSPDLSGTYEQYF. The CDR3 DNA follows: TGTGCCAGCAGCCCCGACCTTAGCGGGACCTACGAGCAGTACTTC.

The chain uses TRBV4-1 and TRBJ2-1; 9 nucleotides agree with TRBD1. V shed 4 bases and J 5 bases; nucleotides not matched to a gene: 3. This CDR3 contains 14 residues. CDR1 is MGHRA, CDR2 YSYEKL, per germline. CDR3 amino acids: CASSPGTGNNEQFF. The DNA for the CDR3 is TGCGCCAGCAGCCCCGGGACAGGGAACAATGAGCAGTTCTTC.

The CDR3, as DNA: TGTGCCAGCAGCTTAGTTCGGGTCGACGAGCAGTACTTC. It codes for CASSLVRVDEQYF. This chain joins TRBV11-1 and TRBJ2-7; D uncertain. V lost 1 base and J 5 bases, leaving 9 bases between the germline ends. Germline V CDR1 and CDR2: SGHAT, FQDESV (reference sequence). The CDR3 runs 13 residues.

This sequence joins TRBV5-1 and TRBJ1-2; perhaps TRBD1 as D (5 bases). Trimming took 0 bases from V and 5 from J, leaving 17 bases between them. Germline CDR1 is SGHRS and CDR2 is YFSETQ. CDR3 length: 16 residues. The CDR3 nucleotides read TGCGCCAGCAGCTTGGGCTCCGACAGTATCCTTTATGGCTACACCTTC. Translation gives CASSLGSDSILYGYTF. The variable domain in full, completed from reference TRBV5-1 and TRBJ1-2, reads KAGVTQTPRYLIKTRGQQVTLSCSPISGHRSVSWYQQTPGQGLQFLFEYFSETQRNKGNFPGRFSGRQFSNSRSEMNVSTLELGDSALYLCASSLGSDSILYGYTFGSGTRLTVV.

V usage is TRBV15 and J usage is TRBJ2-6, with D possibly being TRBD2 (5 bases). The V gene lost 5 bases and the J gene lost 4 bases, with 21 bases spanning the gap. This CDR3 is 18 amino acids long. The germline V gene has CDR1 LNHNV and CDR2 YYDKDF (reference sequence). In nucleotides, the CDR3 is TGTGCCACCAGCGGCGGGCCCAACCAGTCATCCGGGGCCAACGTCCTGACTTTC. Amino acid sequence: CATSGGPNQSSGANVLTF.

V and J are TRBV5-4 and TRBJ1-1, with D perhaps matching TRBD1 (5 bases). Deletions cut 2 bases from V and 5 bases from J, with 10 bases between. The germline V gene encodes CDR1 SGHNT and CDR2 YYREEE (reference sequence). The CDR3 contains 13 residues. The CDR3 DNA reads as TGTGCCAGCAGCTTTGGGGGGAGAACTGAAGCTTTCTTT. Its protein is CASSFGGRTEAFF.

This clone was observed once. The J gene is TRBJ2-3, the V gene TRBV10-3; 16 nucleotides agree with TRBD2. The CDR3 extends over 16 amino acids. The ends lost 5 bases at V and 6 bases at J; junction bases unmatched: 5. CDR1 and CDR2 (germline): ENHRY, SYGVKD. The CDR3 sequence is CAISSGLAGGPDTQYF. CDR3 sequence (DNA): TGTGCCATCAGTTCGGGACTAGCGGGAGGGCCTGATACGCAGTATTTT.

The rearrangement joins TRBV11-2 to TRBJ2-1; tentative D call: TRBD2 (6 bases). The CDR3 has 18 residues. Germline CDR1 is SGHAT and CDR2 is FQNNGV. V shed 2 bases and J shed 8 bases, with 25 bases lying between them. CDR3 bases: TGTGCCAGCAGCTTATCTTCGTGGGGGGAGGTAGACGACTATGAGCAGTTCTTC. It translates to CASSLSSWGEVDDYEQFF. The full variable domain, completed using reference TRBV11-2 and TRBJ2-1, is EAGVAQSPRYKIIEKRQSVAFWCNPISGHATLYWYQQILGQGPKLLIQFQNNGVVDDSQLPKDRFSAERLKGVDSTLKIQPAKLEDSAVYLCASSLSSWGEVDDYEQFFGPGTRLTVL.

In its sample, this clone was seen a few times. The V and J genes are TRBV6-4 and TRBJ1-3; 7 nucleotides agree with TRBD1. Germline CDR1 and CDR2: MRHNA and SNTAGT. Trimming cost V 4 bases and J 8 bases; bases outside gene matches: 8. The CDR3 covers 14 residues. CDR3 residues: CASSVPTGSDTIYF. The CDR3 DNA sequence: TGTGCCAGCAGTGTCCCGACAGGGTCGGACACCATATATTTT.

This chain joins TRBV7-9 and TRBJ2-3; perhaps D is TRBD1 or TRBD2 (6 bases each). This CDR3 spans 16 amino acids. Germline V CDR1 and CDR2: SEHNR, FQNEAQ (reference sequence). V lost 2 bases, J lost 2 bases, and 14 bases lay in between. DNA for the CDR3: TGTGCCAGCAGCTTACGGGGGCTAGCGAACACAGATACGCAGTATTTT. Translation gives CASSLRGLANTDTQYF.

The chain joins TRBV4-1 to TRBJ1-1; D call uncertain. Germline lookup yields CDR1 MGHRA and CDR2 YSYEKL. Trimming removed 1 base from V and 5 bases from J, with 20 bases in between. The CDR3 spans 17 residues. CDR3 protein: CASSQGAAREKRTEAFF. The CDR3 DNA sequence: TGCGCCAGCAGCCAAGGAGCGGCGAGGGAGAAGAGGACTGAAGCTTTCTTT.